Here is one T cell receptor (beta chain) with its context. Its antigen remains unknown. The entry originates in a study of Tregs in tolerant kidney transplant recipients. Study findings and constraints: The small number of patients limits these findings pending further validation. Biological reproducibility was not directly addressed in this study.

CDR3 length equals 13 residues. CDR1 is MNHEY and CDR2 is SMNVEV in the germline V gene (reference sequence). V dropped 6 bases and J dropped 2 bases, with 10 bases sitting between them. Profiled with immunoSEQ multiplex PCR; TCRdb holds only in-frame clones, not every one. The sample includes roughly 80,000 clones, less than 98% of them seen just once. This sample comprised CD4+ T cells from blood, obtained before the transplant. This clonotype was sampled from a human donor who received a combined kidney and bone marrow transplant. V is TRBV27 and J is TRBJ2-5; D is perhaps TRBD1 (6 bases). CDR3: CASRFRGQETQYF. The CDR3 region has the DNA TGTGCCAGCAGATTTAGGGGGCAAGAGACCCAGTACTTC.